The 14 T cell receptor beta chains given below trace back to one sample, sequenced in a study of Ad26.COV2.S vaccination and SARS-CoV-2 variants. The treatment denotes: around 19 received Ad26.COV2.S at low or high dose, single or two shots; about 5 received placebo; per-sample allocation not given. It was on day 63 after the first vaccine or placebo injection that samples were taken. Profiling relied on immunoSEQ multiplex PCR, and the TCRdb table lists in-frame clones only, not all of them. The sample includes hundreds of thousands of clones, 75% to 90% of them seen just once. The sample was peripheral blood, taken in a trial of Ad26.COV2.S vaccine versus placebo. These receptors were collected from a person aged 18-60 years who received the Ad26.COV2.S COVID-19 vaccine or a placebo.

The chain's CDR3 is CASSDPSTGVSYNEQFF. CDR3 sequence (DNA): TGTGCCAGCAGCGATCCGTCCACAGGCGTCTCCTACAATGAGCAGTTCTTC. The chain combines TRBV7-9 with TRBJ2-1, with D tentatively TRBD1 (5 bases). The germline V gene has CDR1 SEHNR and CDR2 FQNEAQ (reference sequence). The CDR3 runs 17 residues. Trimming shortened V by 5 bases and J by 0 bases, and 17 bases separated the two germline ends.

DNA of the CDR3: TGCGCCAGCAGCCCGGGCCCCGACGGGACCGGGGAGCTGTTTTTT. Encoded protein: CASSPGPDGTGELFF. The chain joins TRBV5-1 to TRBJ2-2; no definite D call. V was pared by 4 bases and J by 5 bases, with 15 bases between. The germline gives CDR1 SGHRS, CDR2 YFSETQ. The CDR3 extends over 15 amino acids.

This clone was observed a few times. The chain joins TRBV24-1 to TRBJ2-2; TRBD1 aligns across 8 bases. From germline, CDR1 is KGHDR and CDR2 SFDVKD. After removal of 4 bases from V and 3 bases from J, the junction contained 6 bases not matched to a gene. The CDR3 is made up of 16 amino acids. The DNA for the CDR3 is TGTGCCACCAGTGACCCGGACAGGGAGGACACCGGGGAGCTGTTTTTT. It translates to CATSDPDREDTGELFF.

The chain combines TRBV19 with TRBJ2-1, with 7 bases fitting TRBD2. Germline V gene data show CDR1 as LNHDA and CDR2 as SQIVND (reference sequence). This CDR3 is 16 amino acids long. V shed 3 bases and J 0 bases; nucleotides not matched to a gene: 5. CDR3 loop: CASSISLAVSYNEQFF. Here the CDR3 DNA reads TGTGCCAGTAGTATCAGCCTAGCGGTCTCCTACAATGAGCAGTTCTTC.

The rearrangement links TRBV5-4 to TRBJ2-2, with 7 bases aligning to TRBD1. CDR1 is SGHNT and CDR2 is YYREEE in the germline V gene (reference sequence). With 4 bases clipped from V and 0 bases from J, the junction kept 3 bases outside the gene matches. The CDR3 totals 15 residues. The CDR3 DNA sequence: TGTGCCAGCAGCCCTACAGGGGCGAACACCGGGGAGCTGTTTTTT. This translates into CASSPTGANTGELFF. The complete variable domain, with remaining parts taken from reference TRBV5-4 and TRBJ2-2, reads ETGVTQSPTHLIKTRGQQVTLRCSSQSGHNTVSWYQQALGQGPQFIFQYYREEENGRGNFPPRFSGLQFPNYSSELNVNALELDDSALYLCASSPTGANTGELFFGEGSRLTVL.

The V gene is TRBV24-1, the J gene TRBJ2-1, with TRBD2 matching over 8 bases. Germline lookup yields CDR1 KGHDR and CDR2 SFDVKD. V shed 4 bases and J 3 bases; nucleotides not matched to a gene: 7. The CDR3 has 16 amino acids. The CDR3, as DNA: TGTGCCACCAGTGACGGGGGGGGAACACACTACAATGAGCAGTTCTTC. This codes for CATSDGGGTHYNEQFF.

DNA of the CDR3: TGTGCCAGCAGTTACTCGAGGGTTGTCCAAGAGACCCAGTACTTC. It encodes CASSYSRVVQETQYF. This chain connects TRBV6-6 to TRBJ2-5; D is perhaps TRBD2 (5 bases). Germline loops: CDR1 MNHNY, CDR2 SVGAGI (reference sequence). The length of the CDR3 is 15 residues. V lost 0 bases to trimming and J lost 1 base, with 9 bases between them.

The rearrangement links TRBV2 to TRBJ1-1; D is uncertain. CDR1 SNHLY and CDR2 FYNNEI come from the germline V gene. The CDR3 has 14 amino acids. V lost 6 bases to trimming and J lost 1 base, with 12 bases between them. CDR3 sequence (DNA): TGTGCCAGCAGGAGGGCAGGAACGAACACTGAAGCTTTCTTT. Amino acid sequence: CASRRAGTNTEAFF.

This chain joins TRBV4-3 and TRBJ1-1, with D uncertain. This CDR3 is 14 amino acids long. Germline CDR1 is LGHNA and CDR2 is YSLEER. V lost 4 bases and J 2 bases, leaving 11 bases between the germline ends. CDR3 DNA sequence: TGCGCCAGCAGCCGCTTTACCGATAACACTGAAGCTTTCTTT. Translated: CASSRFTDNTEAFF.

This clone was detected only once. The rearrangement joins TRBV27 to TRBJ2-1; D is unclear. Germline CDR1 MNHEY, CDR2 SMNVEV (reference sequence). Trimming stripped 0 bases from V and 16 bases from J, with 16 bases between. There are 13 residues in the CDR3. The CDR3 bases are TGTGCCAGCAGTTTATCGGAAAGGCAGGCCCAATTCTTC. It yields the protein CASSLSERQAQFF.

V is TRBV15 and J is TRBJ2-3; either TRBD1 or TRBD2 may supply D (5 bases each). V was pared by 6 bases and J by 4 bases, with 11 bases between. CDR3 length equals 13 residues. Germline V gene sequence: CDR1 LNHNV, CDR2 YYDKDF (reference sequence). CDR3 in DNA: TGTGCCACCAGTTCGGGACCCGCAGATACGCAGTATTTT. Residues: CATSSGPADTQYF.

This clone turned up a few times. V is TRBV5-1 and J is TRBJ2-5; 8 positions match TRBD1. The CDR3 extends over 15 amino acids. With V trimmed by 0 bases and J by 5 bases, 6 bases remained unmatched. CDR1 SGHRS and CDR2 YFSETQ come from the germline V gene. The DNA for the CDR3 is TGCGCCAGCAGCTTGGGTCCAGGGGGCGCGGAGACCCAGTACTTC. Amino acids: CASSLGPGGAETQYF.

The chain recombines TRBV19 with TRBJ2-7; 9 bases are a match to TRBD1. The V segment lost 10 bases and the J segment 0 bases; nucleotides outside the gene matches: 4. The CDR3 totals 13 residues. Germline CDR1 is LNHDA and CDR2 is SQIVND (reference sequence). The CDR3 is CATRGQGSYEQYF. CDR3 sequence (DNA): TGTGCCACGAGGGGACAGGGCTCCTACGAGCAGTACTTC.

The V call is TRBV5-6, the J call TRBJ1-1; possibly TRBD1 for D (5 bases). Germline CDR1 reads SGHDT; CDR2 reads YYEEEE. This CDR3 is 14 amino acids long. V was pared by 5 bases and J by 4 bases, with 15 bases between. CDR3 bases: TGTGCCAGCAGTTACGGGGGAGGGGCCACTGAAGCTTTCTTT. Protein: CASSYGGGATEAFF.